The present T cell receptor (beta chain) was sequenced within a study of spatial heterogeneity in lung cancer. Study context: Each time, sequencing found more beta-chain sequences than alpha-chain sequences.

All TCR cDNA molecules were individually tagged with a unique molecular identifier. TCRdb independently ran MiXCR on the 5' RACE reads; one entry per CDR3 protein. The sample yields approximately 11,000 distinct CDR3 sequences, roughly a tenth seen once. Time point specified: blood at routine non-recurrence follow-up after resection. Unsorted whole RNA from tumor, nontumor lung or frozen PBMC underwent sequencing. Germline CDR1 and CDR2: SQVTM and ANQGSEA. V shed 0 bases, J shed 6 bases, and the junction held 4 bases outside the gene matches. CDR3 size: 14 residues. Source: PBMCs, taken at follow-up. The source is a female donor with early-stage non-small cell lung cancer. The V and J genes are TRBV29-1 and TRBJ1-4; 7 bases agree with TRBD1. CDR3 in DNA: TGCAGCGTTGAAGAACAGGGGAAGGATGAAAAACTGTTTTTT. Translation gives CSVEEQGKDEKLFF.